A single T cell receptor beta chain is shown here with its context. These data originate in a study of CD8+ T cells in alopecia areata. Across the study: For 6 to 18 months, tofacitinib was taken, and 6 months off drug followed.

Trimming shortened V by 3 bases and J by 8 bases, and 18 bases separated the two germline ends. This CDR3 spans 15 amino acids. The V gene's germline CDR1 is SGHAT and CDR2 FQNNGV. Both peripheral blood and punch biopsies of lesional scalp skin were obtained from patients who had alopecia areata. cDNA serving as the sequencing template came from extracted, reverse transcribed RNA. Sequencing used immunoSEQ multiplex PCR; TCRdb keeps in-frame clones, though not all of them. The data hold about 200,000 clones, with around 62% observed a single time. V gene TRBV11-2 combines with J gene TRBJ2-3; TRBD2 is a possible D gene (5 bases). The clonotype originates from a human donor with alopecia areata. Sample: CD4+ T cells sorted from blood, taken at week 0. The CDR3 loop is CASSFGGSGRGTQYF. CDR3 nucleotide sequence: TGTGCCAGCAGCTTTGGTGGGAGCGGTCGGGGTACGCAGTATTTT.